This TCR beta chain appears in the sequencing data of a study of cytomegalovirus exposure and HLA in healthy donors. 60 Vbeta and 13 Jbeta primers were used in PCR. Here immunoSEQ multiplex PCR was the method, and the copy in TCRdb shows in-frame clones only, minus some. The sample shows some 200,000 clones, roughly 80% of them seen only once. Study-level findings and limits: Common viral pathogens seemed, in a later analysis, to connect with several of the most significant clusters. Later analysis associated a missense DCLRE1C variant with TCR beta V- and J-gene trimming. For most subjects, TCR beta sequences were reported to predict HLA-A and HLA-B alleles with accuracy. Confirmation in vitro established that three CMV-associated chains were specific for CMV antigens.

Note on this clone: Its antigen is unknown.

The CDR3 sequence is 17 residues long. The receptor's source is a girl aged 2 to 10 in good health and CMV-seronegative. V gene TRBV12-2 combines with J gene TRBJ2-2; the DNA was not compared with TRBD1, the D call given in the table. TRBV12-2 is a pseudogene locus. Material: PBMCs. The CDR3 spells CASRPFYRVGSTGELFF. CDR3 coding DNA: TGTGCAAGTCGTCCTTTTTACAGGGTCGGAAGTACCGGGGAGCTGTTTTTT.